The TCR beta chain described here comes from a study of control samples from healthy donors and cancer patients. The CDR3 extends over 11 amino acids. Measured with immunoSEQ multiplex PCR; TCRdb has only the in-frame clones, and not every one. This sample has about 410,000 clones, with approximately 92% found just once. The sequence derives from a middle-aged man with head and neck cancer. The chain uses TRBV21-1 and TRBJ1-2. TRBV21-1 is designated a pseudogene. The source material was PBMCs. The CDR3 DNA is TGTGCCAATCCGAGGCGAGGTGGCTACACCTTC. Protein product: CANPRRGGYTF.